Here is one T cell receptor (beta chain) with its context. What antigen it recognizes has not been identified. No much larger clonotype is one base removed from it; base qualities were not supplied. This specimen comes from a study of blood T cell repertoires in COVID-19 (TCRdb year 2020). The study in broad terms: Collaborator samples came from the United States, Italy and Spain and covered acute and convalescent phases of COVID-19. The material from the prospective study consisted of cDNA or gDNA derived from T cells, B-cell-depleted T cells, or PBMCs. Deeply sampled blood TCRbeta repertoires from subjects exposed to, actively infected with, or recovered from COVID-19 were included in the dataset. The repertoires were made available in a free public database intended to serve as a resource for research on the immune response to SARS-CoV-2. Samples came from the ongoing ImmuneRACE study (first 160 participants) plus 1,254 subjects from 6 global collaborators. The sample metadata nearly always contained a de-identified subject ID, COVID-19 status, age in years and sex. Where available, HLA class I and class II types were taken from metadata supplied by the sample provider and were not determined by assay-based typing. Points the paper makes about the study in general: The quantity of clinical and demographic metadata differed by source and by participant and was supplied without curation.

Collaborating institutions collected whole blood in K2EDTA tubes following their own protocols. Collaborator samples were shipped for TCRbeta analysis as frozen whole blood, isolated PBMCs, or DNA extracted from either sample type. CDR1 and CDR2, per the germline V gene, are SGHVS and FNYEAQ. The CDR3 contains 15 residues, cysteine and phenylalanine counted. Only the CDR3 DNA is retained, 45 bases long and in frame from the first base. The germline V and J ends show losses of 6 bases and 2 bases respectively, and no gene match explains 4 bases of the junction. TCRbeta CDR3 regions were amplified from genomic DNA using the immunoSEQ Assay, a bias-controlled multiplex PCR. As for the original processing: The number of nucleated cells in each sample was estimated from the amplification of reference gene primers within the assay. To quantify the absolute abundance of each unique TCRbeta CDR3 rearrangement, sequence reads were collapsed and filtered. For each sample, productive Simpson clonality was calculated as the square root of Simpson's diversity index over productive rearrangements. TCRdb carries this immuneACCESS record with in-frame sequences only. Its versions omit some clonotypes, under half of them owing to an unresolved V gene in the studies checked, with the rest unexplained. Clone size and the V and J calls come from that table; the DNA yielded D and trimming. Recorded for this sample are fewer than 150,000 clones; around 88% of them occurred a single time. The ten largest clones represent 0.88% of the sample.

This sequence originates from a woman aged 45 to 65 with active or convalescent COVID-19. The rearrangement combines TRBV7-6 with TRBJ2-5, and 12 bases in between align with TRBD2. Sequences were obtained from peripheral blood. The base sequence is TGTGCCAGCAGTCGGGGACTAGCGGGTCAAGAGACCCAGTACTTC. This translates into CASSRGLAGQETQYF.